This TCR beta chain was documented in a study of shared clonotypes between healthy human individuals. This table comes from immunoSEQ multiplex PCR, and its TCRdb copy is limited to in-frame clones, with some not included. Found here are about 1.1 million clones, 77% of them singletons; the top ten hold 0.89%. Trimming left V 4 bases short and J 4 bases short, with 18 bases between. The CDR3 length is 15 residues. Germline V gives CDR1 SQVTM, CDR2 ANQGSEA. The rearrangement joins TRBV29-1 to TRBJ2-3; weak D call: TRBD2 (5 bases). The TCR sequence derives from a man younger than 30 in good health. Some clones in this sample may be carry-over from other donors' samples. The source material was memory CD4+ T cells from PBMCs. Stated subset: CD45RA-negative fraction. This CDR3 reads CSVGEDTRAADTQYF. The CDR3 DNA follows: TGCAGCGTTGGTGAAGATACTAGGGCAGCAGATACGCAGTATTTT.